These 29 T cell receptor beta chains were sequenced from one sample in a study of shared clonotypes between healthy human individuals. The naive CD8 fraction comprised CD45RO-negative cells positively selected for CCR7 and excluded terminally differentiated effector memory CD45RA+ cells. Repertoires were generated with immunoSEQ multiplex PCR, while TCRdb's copy carries only in-frame clones and drops some. The table includes 2 million to 2.5 million clones, 85% to 95% detected once. Material for sequencing was naive CD8+ T cells sorted from blood. The receptors derive from a man younger than 35 in good health.

The rearrangement joins TRBV19 to TRBJ2-7, with D possibly TRBD2 on 5 matching bases. V gave up 3 bases and J gave up 9 bases, with 9 bases separating them. The CDR3 has 11 residues. Germline CDR1 reads LNHDA; CDR2 reads SQIVND (reference sequence). The CDR3 DNA sequence: TGTGCCAGTAGTATCGAGGGCGTGCAGTACTTC. The encoded protein is CASSIEGVQYF.

The gene calls are TRBV15 and TRBJ2-7; the D gene is possibly TRBD1 (9 bases). The CDR3 consists of 13 residues. Germline loops: CDR1 LNHNV, CDR2 YYDKDF (reference sequence). The ends were cut back, 5 bases at V and 6 bases at J, with 14 bases in the middle. The CDR3 nucleotides are TGTGCCACCAGCGGGACAGGGACTAGCGAGCAGTACTTC. Encoded protein: CATSGTGTSEQYF.

J is TRBJ1-4 and V is TRBV5-1, with 9 bases identical to TRBD1. V was pared by 5 bases and J by 8 bases, with 10 bases of the junction left unmatched. CDR3 length: 15 residues. Germline values: CDR1 SGHRS, CDR2 YFSETQ. The CDR3 DNA follows: TGCGCCAGCAGTTCGGACAGGGGCGATGAGGAAAAACTGTTTTTT. Amino acid sequence: CASSSDRGDEEKLFF. Filled out from reference TRBV5-1 and TRBJ1-4, the complete variable domain reads KAGVTQTPRYLIKTRGQQVTLSCSPISGHRSVSWYQQTPGQGLQFLFEYFSETQRNKGNFPGRFSGRQFSNSRSEMNVSTLELGDSALYLCASSSDRGDEEKLFFGSGTQLSVL.

The chain combines TRBV7-9 with TRBJ2-2; 8 bases line up with TRBD2. The CDR3 is made up of 16 amino acids. Trimming at V came to 6 bases and at J to 1 base, leaving 7 bases not matched to a gene. Germline V gene sequence: CDR1 SEHNR, CDR2 FQNEAQ (reference sequence). The CDR3 DNA sequence: TGTGCCAGCAGTTCAACTAGCGGAATGAACACCGGGGAGCTGTTTTTT. Its protein product is CASSSTSGMNTGELFF. Drawing the rest from reference TRBV7-9 and TRBJ2-2, the complete variable domain is DTGVSQNPRHKITKRGQNVTFRCDPISEHNRLYWYRQTLGQGPEFLTYFQNEAQLEKSRLLSDRFSAERPKGSFSTLEIQRTEQGDSAMYLCASSSTSGMNTGELFFGEGSRLTVL.

The chain is built from TRBV6-1 and TRBJ2-1, with 11 bases that match TRBD2. Germline trimming cut 2 bases from V and 5 bases from J; bases unmatched to any gene: 2. CDR3 size: 15 residues. The V gene's germline CDR1 is MNHNS and CDR2 SASEGT. In DNA form, the CDR3 reads TGTGCCAGCAGTGAAACGGGACTAGCGGACAATGAGCAGTTCTTC. Translation gives CASSETGLADNEQFF.

Only one count was recorded for this clone. The rearrangement joins TRBV28 to TRBJ2-2; possibly TRBD1 for D (5 bases). Germline loops: CDR1 MDHEN, CDR2 SYDVKM. The CDR3 contains 14 residues. The V and J ends lost 6 bases and 4 bases respectively, with 12 bases between them. The CDR3 bases are TGTGCCAGCAGCCCCTCAGACAGCACCGGGGAGCTGTTTTTT. Translation gives CASSPSDSTGELFF.

Only one count was recorded for this clone. The chain has TRBV27 and TRBJ2-7; D remains unclear. Trimming pared 3 bases from V and 0 bases from J, leaving 9 bases between. The germline CDR1 and CDR2 sequences are MNHEY and SMNVEV (reference sequence). The CDR3 consists of 14 residues. The CDR3 loop is CASSFDGSSYEQYF. The CDR3 nucleotides read TGTGCCAGCAGTTTTGATGGTTCCTCCTACGAGCAGTACTTC.

CDR3 in DNA: TGTGCCAGTAGTATTTCGGGGGGCGTCTATGGCTACACCTTC. Its protein is CASSISGGVYGYTF. The chain joins TRBV19 to TRBJ1-2, with D possibly matching TRBD1 (6 bases). The ends were cut back, 3 bases at V and 4 bases at J, with 12 bases in the middle. CDR3 length: 14 amino acids. Germline V CDR1 and CDR2: LNHDA, SQIVND (reference sequence).

The chain carries TRBV6-1 and TRBJ1-2, with a possible D match to TRBD1 (6 bases). CDR3 length: 15 amino acids. Germline assignment: CDR1 MNHNS and CDR2 SASEGT. The V gene lost 3 bases and the J gene lost 4 bases, with 15 bases spanning the gap. The CDR3 here is CASSELQGRGYGYTF. The CDR3 nucleotides are TGTGCCAGCAGTGAGTTACAGGGTAGGGGCTATGGCTACACCTTC.

The chain couples TRBV27 to TRBJ1-1; TRBD1 matches at 8 bases. The germline V gene has CDR1 MNHEY and CDR2 SMNVEV (reference sequence). V dropped 6 bases and J dropped 6; count of bases not matched to a gene: 9. This CDR3 has 14 residues. The CDR3, as DNA: TGTGCCAGCAGGTATACAGGGGGAGGGTCTGAAGCTTTCTTT. It translates to CASRYTGGGSEAFF.

The chain joins TRBV5-1 to TRBJ2-2; 8 bases are shared with TRBD2. CDR3 length: 16 amino acids. V shed 4 bases and J 6 bases; nucleotides not matched to a gene: 11. The germline V gene has CDR1 SGHRS and CDR2 YFSETQ. CDR3 sequence: CASSDRDLTSAGELFF. CDR3 nucleotide sequence: TGCGCCAGCAGCGATCGGGACTTGACTAGCGCCGGGGAGCTGTTTTTT. Looking up the rest from reference TRBV5-1 and TRBJ2-2 gives the full variable domain: KAGVTQTPRYLIKTRGQQVTLSCSPISGHRSVSWYQQTPGQGLQFLFEYFSETQRNKGNFPGRFSGRQFSNSRSEMNVSTLELGDSALYLCASSDRDLTSAGELFFGEGSRLTVL.

The chain employs TRBV9 and TRBJ2-2; a possible D gene is TRBD1 (6 bases). Deletions cut 8 bases from V and 3 bases from J, with 14 bases between. The CDR3 has 14 amino acids. Germline CDR1 is SGDLS and CDR2 is YYNGEE. DNA for the CDR3: TGTGCCAGTACGACAGGCTCTTACACCGGGGAGCTGTTTTTT. Protein product: CASTTGSYTGELFF.

The chain has TRBV19 and TRBJ1-6; 10 nucleotides agree with TRBD1. Germline-derived CDR1 and CDR2 are LNHDA and SQIVND (reference sequence). The J segment lost 7 bases and the V segment lost 4 bases, leaving 4 bases of the junction unmatched. The CDR3 sequence is 15 residues long. The DNA for the CDR3 is TGTGCCAGTAGTAAACCGGGACAGGGGAATTCACCCCTCCACTTT. Translating it yields CASSKPGQGNSPLHF.

This rearrangement joins TRBV5-8 to TRBJ1-5; 10 nucleotides agree with TRBD1. The CDR3 totals 15 residues. CDR1 and CDR2 from the germline V gene are SGHTS and YDEGEE. The ends lost 4 bases at V and 5 bases at J; junction bases unmatched: 6. In DNA form, the CDR3 reads TGTGCCAGCAGCCCCCCGACAGGGGGCTATCAGCCCCAGCATTTT. Translation: CASSPPTGGYQPQHF.

The chain is built from TRBV28 and TRBJ2-3; 8 bases align to TRBD2. This CDR3 spans 14 amino acids. With 2 bases clipped from V and 6 bases from J, the junction kept 4 bases outside the gene matches. The V gene's germline CDR1 is MDHEN and CDR2 SYDVKM. The CDR3 coding sequence is TGTGCCAGCAGTTTACGGGGGGGATACGATACGCAGTATTTT. Protein: CASSLRGGYDTQYF.

This sequence joins TRBV2 and TRBJ2-1, with 9 positions matching TRBD2. The J segment lost 3 bases and the V segment lost 4 bases, leaving 4 bases of the junction unmatched. The CDR3 covers 15 residues. Germline CDR1 SNHLY, CDR2 FYNNEI. The CDR3 loop reads CASSVAGASYNEQFF. The CDR3 nucleotides are TGTGCCAGCAGTGTAGCGGGGGCGAGCTACAATGAGCAGTTCTTC. The variable domain in full, with the rest retrieved from reference TRBV2 and TRBJ2-1, is EPEVTQTPSHQVTQMGQEVILRCVPISNHLYFYWYRQILGQKVEFLVSFYNNEISEKSEIFDDQFSVERPDGSNFTLKIRSTKLEDSAMYFCASSVAGASYNEQFFGPGTRLTVL.

The table lists this clone with a count of one. The chain recombines TRBV7-9 with TRBJ2-3; D uncertain. The V end lost 5 bases, the J end lost 2 bases, and 14 bases lay between the germline ends. This CDR3 contains 15 residues. The V gene's germline CDR1 is SEHNR and CDR2 FQNEAQ (reference sequence). As DNA, the CDR3 is TGTGCCAGCAGCCACATCCTCCAGGTCACAGATACGCAGTATTTT. Amino acid sequence: CASSHILQVTDTQYF. The whole variable domain, remainder taken from reference TRBV7-9 and TRBJ2-3, is DTGVSQNPRHKITKRGQNVTFRCDPISEHNRLYWYRQTLGQGPEFLTYFQNEAQLEKSRLLSDRFSAERPKGSFSTLEIQRTEQGDSAMYLCASSHILQVTDTQYFGPGTRLTVL.

The genes are TRBV7-9 and TRBJ2-7; D is undetermined. The ends were cut back, 5 bases at V and 7 bases at J, with 9 bases in the middle. The germline V gene has CDR1 SEHNR and CDR2 FQNEAQ (reference sequence). There are 11 residues in the CDR3. The CDR3 region is CASSPREEQYF. As DNA, the CDR3 is TGTGCCAGCAGCCCCAGAGAGGAGCAGTACTTC.

The V call is TRBV11-2, the J call TRBJ2-5; TRBD2 matches at 11 bases. The CDR3 extends over 15 amino acids. Trimming at V came to 1 base and at J to 5 bases, leaving 3 bases not matched to a gene. Germline values: CDR1 SGHAT, CDR2 FQNNGV. The CDR3 reads CASSLATSGDETQYF. CDR3 bases: TGTGCCAGCAGCTTAGCGACTAGCGGGGACGAGACCCAGTACTTC.

V usage is TRBV7-9 and J usage is TRBJ2-5; TRBD1 is a possible D gene (5 bases). V was cut by 1 base and J by 3 bases, with 12 bases left in between. Per germline, CDR1 SEHNR and CDR2 FQNEAQ (reference sequence). CDR3 length equals 15 residues. The CDR3 protein is CASSLVGVTKETQYF. The DNA of the CDR3 is TGTGCCAGCAGCTTAGTAGGGGTGACCAAAGAGACCCAGTACTTC. Variable domain in full (rest from reference TRBV7-9 and TRBJ2-5): DTGVSQNPRHKITKRGQNVTFRCDPISEHNRLYWYRQTLGQGPEFLTYFQNEAQLEKSRLLSDRFSAERPKGSFSTLEIQRTEQGDSAMYLCASSLVGVTKETQYFGPGTRLLVL.

The rearrangement joins TRBV9 to TRBJ2-1; D gene uncertain. V was cut by 4 bases and J by 2 bases, with 13 bases left in between. The CDR3 is 15 amino acids. Germline CDR1 and CDR2: SGDLS and YYNGEE. The CDR3 nucleotides are TGTGCCAGCAGCCCACTAACCGGTCCCTACAATGAGCAGTTCTTC. As protein: CASSPLTGPYNEQFF.

The chain has TRBV9 and TRBJ2-5; weak D call: TRBD2 (6 bases). V gave up 7 bases and J gave up 2 bases, with 12 bases separating them. Germline V gives CDR1 SGDLS, CDR2 YYNGEE. The CDR3 runs to 13 residues. The CDR3 region has the DNA TGTGCCAGCCAACGGGACTTTCAAGAGACCCAGTACTTC. This translates into CASQRDFQETQYF.

The rearrangement links TRBV2 to TRBJ2-2; D is possibly TRBD2 (5 bases). Germline loops: CDR1 SNHLY, CDR2 FYNNEI. CDR3 length: 14 residues. V gave up 6 bases and J gave up 3 bases, with 11 bases separating them. This chain's CDR3 is CASRRTGYTGELFF. Here the CDR3 DNA reads TGTGCCAGCAGGCGGACTGGTTACACCGGGGAGCTGTTTTTT.

The genes are TRBV13 and TRBJ1-4; no clear D. V was trimmed by 0 bases and J by 8 bases, leaving 10 bases between them. CDR1 and CDR2 (germline): PRHDT, FYEKMQ (reference sequence). This CDR3 is 14 amino acids long. The CDR3, as DNA: TGTGCCAGCAGCTTAGGGCCCAGCGGGGAAAAACTGTTTTTT. This sequence encodes CASSLGPSGEKLFF.

The chain uses TRBV4-1 and TRBJ2-1; 9 bases agree with TRBD2. The ends lost 2 bases at V and 9 bases at J; junction bases unmatched: 11. Germline values: CDR1 MGHRA, CDR2 YSYEKL. This CDR3 has 16 residues. CDR3 loop: CASSQLGLAKNFEQFF. In nucleotides, the CDR3 is TGCGCCAGCAGCCAACTTGGACTAGCGAAGAACTTTGAGCAGTTCTTC.

The chain links TRBV6-5 to TRBJ2-1, with unresolved D. The V and J ends lost 6 bases and 4 bases respectively, with 13 bases between them. CDR3 length: 14 residues. Looked up from germline, CDR1 is MNHEY and CDR2 is SVGAGI. CDR3 residues: CASSFQRMYNEQFF. CDR3 nucleotide sequence: TGTGCCAGCAGCTTCCAACGGATGTACAATGAGCAGTTCTTC.

V gene TRBV5-8 combines with J gene TRBJ2-7; the match to TRBD1 covers 11 bases. This CDR3 comprises 13 residues. Per the germline V gene, CDR1 is SGHTS and CDR2 is YDEGEE. The junction had 1 base not matched to a gene; V was cut back by 3 bases and J by 5 bases. CDR3 sequence (DNA): TGTGCCAGCAGCTGGACAGGGGGCCACGAGCAGTACTTC. It specifies CASSWTGGHEQYF.

Note on this clone: Other DNA sequences in the sample encode the same CDR3. The rearrangement joins TRBV20-1 to TRBJ1-1; D is unresolved. CDR1 DFQATT and CDR2 SNEGSKA come from the germline V gene (reference sequence). This CDR3 spans 11 amino acids. V lost 5 bases to trimming and J lost 5 bases, with 9 bases between them. As DNA, the CDR3 is TGCAGTGCTCCTAGAGGAACTGAAGCTTTCTTT. It yields the protein CSAPRGTEAFF.

The rearrangement uses TRBV9 and TRBJ2-1; D is perhaps TRBD1 (6 bases). V lost 4 bases and J 4 bases, leaving 12 bases between the germline ends. Germline assignment: CDR1 SGDLS and CDR2 YYNGEE. The CDR3 consists of 14 residues. For the CDR3, the DNA is TGTGCCAGCAGCTGGAAAGGGGGATACAATGAGCAGTTCTTC. Translation: CASSWKGGYNEQFF.